This T cell receptor (beta chain) was observed in a study of T cells in Graves' hyperthyroidism and ophthalmopathy. The TCR beta CDR3 regions underwent amplification using RNA transcripts as the source. The primer set for the first-round RT-PCR of the TCR CDR3 was HTBI. One entry per CDR3 protein, called by TCRdb with MiXCR from the multiplex PCR reads. The top ten clones hold about 7% of a sample with about 700,000 distinct CDR3 sequences, about 45% of them seen once. The sequenced sample consisted of peripheral blood or thyroid tissue (not recorded which). This TCR was recovered from an adult man with Graves' disease, either hyperthyroidism or ophthalmopathy (not recorded which).

As DNA, the CDR3 is TGTGCCAGCAGTCTCGAAAGGGAGAGCTATGGCTACACCTTC. Protein product: CASSLERESYGYTF. The V gene is TRBV11-1, the J gene TRBJ1-2, with D unclear. Germline CDR1 is SGHAT and CDR2 is FQDESV (reference sequence). V lost 6 bases and J lost 4, with 15 bases in between. This CDR3 has 14 amino acids.